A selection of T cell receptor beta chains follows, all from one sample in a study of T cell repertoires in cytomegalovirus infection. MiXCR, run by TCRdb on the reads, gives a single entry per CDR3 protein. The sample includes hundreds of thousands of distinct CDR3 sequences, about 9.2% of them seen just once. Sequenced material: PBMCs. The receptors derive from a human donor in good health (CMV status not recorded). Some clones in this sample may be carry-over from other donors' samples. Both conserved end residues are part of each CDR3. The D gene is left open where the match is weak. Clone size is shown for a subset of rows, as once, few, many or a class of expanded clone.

cdr3_nt: TGTGCCAGCAGTTACAGCGGGGGGGCTAGCACCGGGGAGCTGTTTTTT; cdr3_aa: CASSYSGGASTGELFF; v_call: TRBV6-5; j_call: TRBJ2-2; d_call: TRBD2; clone_size: NA
cdr3_nt: TGTGCCAGCAGCTTAATGAGCGGGGGGCTAGAGACCCAGTACTTC; cdr3_aa: CASSLMSGGLETQYF; v_call: TRBV7-8; j_call: TRBJ2-5; d_call: TRBD2; clone_size: many
cdr3_nt: TGTGCCAGCAGCTTAGGTGACGATTCTTATGGCTACACCTTC; cdr3_aa: CASSLGDDSYGYTF; v_call: TRBV7-9; j_call: TRBJ1-2; d_call: NA; clone_size: many
cdr3_nt: TGTGCCACCAGCAGAAGGACTCCGGCGGGGGGGACCCAGTACTTC; cdr3_aa: CATSRRTPAGGTQYF; v_call: TRBV15; j_call: TRBJ2-5; d_call: TRBD2; clone_size: NA
cdr3_nt: TGTGCCAGCAGTGAAGCACTTGGACAGGTTGAGGATGAGCAGTTCTTC; cdr3_aa: CASSEALGQVEDEQFF; v_call: TRBV2; j_call: TRBJ2-1; d_call: TRBD1; clone_size: NA
cdr3_nt: TGTGCCAGCAGCCGGACAGGGAACACCATATATTTT; cdr3_aa: CASSRTGNTIYF; v_call: TRBV14; j_call: TRBJ1-3; d_call: TRBD1; clone_size: many
cdr3_nt: TGTGCCAGCAGCGCCGCAAAGGGACAAAACTACAATGAGCAGTTCTTC; cdr3_aa: CASSAAKGQNYNEQFF; v_call: TRBV7-9; j_call: TRBJ2-1; d_call: NA; clone_size: many
cdr3_nt: TGTGCCAGCAGTTTAGGGGGGCGGGGGTACGAGCAGTACTTC; cdr3_aa: CASSLGGRGYEQYF; v_call: TRBV28; j_call: TRBJ2-7; d_call: NA; clone_size: few
cdr3_nt: TGTGCCAGCAGCTGGCTAGGGGGCGGGAGACAAGAGACCCAGTACTTC; cdr3_aa: CASSWLGGGRQETQYF; v_call: TRBV11-2; j_call: TRBJ2-5; d_call: NA; clone_size: many
cdr3_nt: TGCAGTGCAACCGGACAGGGGGCAGTTCGGGCTAATGAAAAACTGTTTTTT; cdr3_aa: CSATGQGAVRANEKLFF; v_call: TRBV20-1; j_call: TRBJ1-4; d_call: TRBD1; clone_size: many
cdr3_nt: TGTGCCAGCAGTCCGTGGGGACAGATGAACACTGAAGCTTTCTTT; cdr3_aa: CASSPWGQMNTEAFF; v_call: TRBV28; j_call: TRBJ1-1; d_call: TRBD1; clone_size: few
cdr3_nt: TGTGCCAGCAGTTCCCTCGGGGGGGTGCAGTACTTC; cdr3_aa: CASSSLGGVQYF; v_call: TRBV12-3/TRBV12-4; j_call: TRBJ2-7; d_call: TRBD2; clone_size: many
cdr3_nt: TGTGCCAGCAGTCTTCCCGGGACAAACAATGAGCAGTTCTTC; cdr3_aa: CASSLPGTNNEQFF; v_call: TRBV28; j_call: TRBJ2-1; d_call: NA; clone_size: many
cdr3_nt: TGCAGTGCTACACCAGCGACAGATACGCAGTATTTT; cdr3_aa: CSATPATDTQYF; v_call: TRBV20-1; j_call: TRBJ2-3; d_call: NA; clone_size: many
cdr3_nt: TGTGCCAGCACCACAAACACTGAAGCTTTCTTT; cdr3_aa: CASTTNTEAFF; v_call: TRBV7-9; j_call: TRBJ1-1; d_call: NA; clone_size: many
cdr3_nt: TGTGCCAGCTCTAGAGGAGGGCGAGTAGATACCACCGGGGAGCTGTTTTTT; cdr3_aa: CASSRGGRVDTTGELFF; v_call: TRBV6-2/TRBV6-3; j_call: TRBJ2-2; d_call: NA; clone_size: many
cdr3_nt: TGCGCCAGCAGTGAGGCCAGGGTGGGTAGCACTGAAGCTTTCTTT; cdr3_aa: CASSEARVGSTEAFF; v_call: TRBV10-1; j_call: TRBJ1-1; d_call: NA; clone_size: few
cdr3_nt: TGTGCCAGCAGCCTCCTCGGGACTAGCGGGGGGAATGAGCAGTTCTTC; cdr3_aa: CASSLLGTSGGNEQFF; v_call: TRBV6-2/TRBV6-3; j_call: TRBJ2-1; d_call: TRBD2; clone_size: many
cdr3_nt: TGTGCCAGCAGCGCTGTTGGAAACACCATATATTTT; cdr3_aa: CASSAVGNTIYF; v_call: TRBV7-2; j_call: TRBJ1-3; d_call: NA; clone_size: NA
cdr3_nt: TGCAGCGGGGAGGCGGAGTACACTGAAGCTTTCTTT; cdr3_aa: CSGEAEYTEAFF; v_call: TRBV29-1; j_call: TRBJ1-1; d_call: NA; clone_size: many
cdr3_nt: TGCAGTGCTTCACCCTCAGGGGGCAGGGACTATGGCTACACCTTC; cdr3_aa: CSASPSGGRDYGYTF; v_call: TRBV20-1; j_call: TRBJ1-2; d_call: TRBD1; clone_size: many
cdr3_nt: TGTGCCAGCAGTGAAGGAGGGACTAGCACAGATACGCAGTATTTT; cdr3_aa: CASSEGGTSTDTQYF; v_call: TRBV6-1; j_call: TRBJ2-3; d_call: NA; clone_size: many